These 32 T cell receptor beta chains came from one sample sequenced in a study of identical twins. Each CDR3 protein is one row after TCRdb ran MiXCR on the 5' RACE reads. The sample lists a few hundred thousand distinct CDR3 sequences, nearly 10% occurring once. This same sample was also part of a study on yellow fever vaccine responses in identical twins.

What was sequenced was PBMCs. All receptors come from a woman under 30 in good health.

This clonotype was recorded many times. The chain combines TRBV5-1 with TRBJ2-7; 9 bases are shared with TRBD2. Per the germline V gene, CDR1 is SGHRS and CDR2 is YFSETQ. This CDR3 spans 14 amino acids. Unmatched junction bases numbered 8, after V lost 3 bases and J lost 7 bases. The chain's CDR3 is CASSSGLADSEQYF. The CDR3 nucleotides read TGCGCCAGCAGCTCGGGACTAGCAGATTCGGAGCAGTACTTC. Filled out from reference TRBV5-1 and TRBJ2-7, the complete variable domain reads KAGVTQTPRYLIKTRGQQVTLSCSPISGHRSVSWYQQTPGQGLQFLFEYFSETQRNKGNFPGRFSGRQFSNSRSEMNVSTLELGDSALYLCASSSGLADSEQYFGPGTRLTVT.

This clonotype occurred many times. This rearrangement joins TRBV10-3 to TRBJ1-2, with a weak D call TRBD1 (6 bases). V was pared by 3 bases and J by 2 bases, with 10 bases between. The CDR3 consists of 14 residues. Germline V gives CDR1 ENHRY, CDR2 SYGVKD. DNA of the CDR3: TGTGCCATCAGTGACAGAGGGGGAAACTATGGCTACACCTTC. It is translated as CAISDRGGNYGYTF.

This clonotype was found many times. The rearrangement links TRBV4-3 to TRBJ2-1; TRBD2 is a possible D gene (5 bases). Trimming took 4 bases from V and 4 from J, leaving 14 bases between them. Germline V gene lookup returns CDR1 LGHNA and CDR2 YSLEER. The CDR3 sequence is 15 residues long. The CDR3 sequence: CASSPSGISYNEQFF. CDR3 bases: TGCGCCAGCAGCCCCTCCGGGATCTCATACAATGAGCAGTTCTTC.

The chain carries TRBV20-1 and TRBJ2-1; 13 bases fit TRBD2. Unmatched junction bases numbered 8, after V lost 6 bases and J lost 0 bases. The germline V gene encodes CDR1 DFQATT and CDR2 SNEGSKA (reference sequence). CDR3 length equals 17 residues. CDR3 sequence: CSANGLAGVNSYNEQFF. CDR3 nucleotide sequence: TGCAGTGCCAACGGACTAGCGGGAGTTAACTCCTACAATGAGCAGTTCTTC.

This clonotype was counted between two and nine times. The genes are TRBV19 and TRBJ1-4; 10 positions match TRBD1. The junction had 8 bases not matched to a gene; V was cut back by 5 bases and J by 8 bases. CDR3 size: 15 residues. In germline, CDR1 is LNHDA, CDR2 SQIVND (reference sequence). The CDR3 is CASSGPGQGNEKLFF. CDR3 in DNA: TGTGCCAGTAGTGGACCGGGACAGGGGAACGAAAAACTGTTTTTT.

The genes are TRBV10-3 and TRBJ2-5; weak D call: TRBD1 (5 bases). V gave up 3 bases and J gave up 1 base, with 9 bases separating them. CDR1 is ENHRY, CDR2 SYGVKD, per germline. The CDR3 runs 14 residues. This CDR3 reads CAISEHRPQETQYF. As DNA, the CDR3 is TGTGCCATCAGTGAACACAGGCCCCAAGAGACCCAGTACTTC.

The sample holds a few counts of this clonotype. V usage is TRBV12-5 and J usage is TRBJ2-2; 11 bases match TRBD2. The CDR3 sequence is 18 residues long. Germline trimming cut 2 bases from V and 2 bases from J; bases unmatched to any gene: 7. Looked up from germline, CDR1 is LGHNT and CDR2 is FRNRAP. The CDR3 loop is CASGLSLAGGTNTGELFF. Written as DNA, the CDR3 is TGTGCTAGTGGTTTGAGCCTAGCGGGGGGAACCAACACCGGGGAGCTGTTTTTT.

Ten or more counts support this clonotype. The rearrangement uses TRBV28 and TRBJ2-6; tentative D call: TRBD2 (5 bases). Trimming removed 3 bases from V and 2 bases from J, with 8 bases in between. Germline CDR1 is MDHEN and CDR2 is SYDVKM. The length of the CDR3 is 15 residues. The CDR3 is CASSFRGTGANVLTF. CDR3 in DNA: TGTGCCAGCAGTTTTCGGGGAACTGGGGCCAACGTCCTGACTTTC.

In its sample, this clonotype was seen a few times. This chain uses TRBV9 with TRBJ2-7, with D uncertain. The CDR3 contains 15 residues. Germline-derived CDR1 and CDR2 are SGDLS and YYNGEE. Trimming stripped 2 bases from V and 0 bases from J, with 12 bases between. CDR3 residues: CASSVGSGSSYEQYF. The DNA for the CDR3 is TGTGCCAGCAGCGTCGGATCAGGCAGCTCCTACGAGCAGTACTTC.

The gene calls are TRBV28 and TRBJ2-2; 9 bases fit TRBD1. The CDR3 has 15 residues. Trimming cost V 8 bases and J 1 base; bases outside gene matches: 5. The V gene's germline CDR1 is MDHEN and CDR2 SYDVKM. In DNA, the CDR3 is TGTGCCAGCTTACTGGGACAGGGGAACACCGGGGAGCTGTTTTTT. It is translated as CASLLGQGNTGELFF.

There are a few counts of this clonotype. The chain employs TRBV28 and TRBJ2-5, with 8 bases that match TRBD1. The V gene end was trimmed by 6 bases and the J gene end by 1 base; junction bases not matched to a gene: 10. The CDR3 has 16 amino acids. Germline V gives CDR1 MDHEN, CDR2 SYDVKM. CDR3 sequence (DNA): TGTGCCAGCAGCCAATCTAGACAGGGGCCCCAAGAGACCCAGTACTTC. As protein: CASSQSRQGPQETQYF.

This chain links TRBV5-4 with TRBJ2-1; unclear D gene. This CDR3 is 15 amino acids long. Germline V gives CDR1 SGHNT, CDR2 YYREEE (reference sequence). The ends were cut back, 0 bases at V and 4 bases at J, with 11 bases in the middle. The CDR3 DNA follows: TGTGCCAGCAGCTTGGAACGGTGGGCTTACAATGAGCAGTTCTTC. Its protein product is CASSLERWAYNEQFF.

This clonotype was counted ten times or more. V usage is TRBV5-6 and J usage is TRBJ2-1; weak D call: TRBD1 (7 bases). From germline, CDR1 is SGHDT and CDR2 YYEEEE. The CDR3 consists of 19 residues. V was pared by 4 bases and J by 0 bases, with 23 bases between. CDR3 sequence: CASSLRAGGISSSYNEQFF. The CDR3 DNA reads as TGTGCCAGCAGCCTCCGGGCAGGGGGGATCTCAAGCTCCTACAATGAGCAGTTCTTC.

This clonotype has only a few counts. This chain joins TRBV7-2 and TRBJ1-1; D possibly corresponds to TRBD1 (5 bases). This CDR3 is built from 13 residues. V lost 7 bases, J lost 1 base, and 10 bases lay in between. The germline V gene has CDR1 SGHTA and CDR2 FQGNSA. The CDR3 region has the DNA TGTGCCAGCAACGACAGACAGAACACTGAAGCTTTCTTT. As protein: CASNDRQNTEAFF.

In DNA form, the CDR3 reads TGTGCCAGCAGTCCGATTGCTTCTGGAAACACCATATATTTT. Translating gives CASSPIASGNTIYF. The V and J genes are TRBV6-1 and TRBJ1-3; the D is unclear. The CDR3 totals 14 residues. Germline-derived CDR1 and CDR2 are MNHNS and SASEGT. Trimming stripped 5 bases from V and 1 base from J, with 9 bases between.

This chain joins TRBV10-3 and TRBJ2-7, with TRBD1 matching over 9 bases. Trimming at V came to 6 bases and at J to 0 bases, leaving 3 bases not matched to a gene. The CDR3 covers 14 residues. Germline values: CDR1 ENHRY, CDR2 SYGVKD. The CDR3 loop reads CAIRGTGSSYEQYF. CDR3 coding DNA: TGTGCCATCAGGGGGACAGGGAGCTCCTACGAGCAGTACTTC.

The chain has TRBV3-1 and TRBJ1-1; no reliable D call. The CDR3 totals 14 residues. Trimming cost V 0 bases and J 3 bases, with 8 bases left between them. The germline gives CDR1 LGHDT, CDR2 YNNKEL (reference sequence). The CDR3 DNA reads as TGTGCCAGCAGCCAAGAACCCGGGTACACTGAAGCTTTCTTT. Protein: CASSQEPGYTEAFF. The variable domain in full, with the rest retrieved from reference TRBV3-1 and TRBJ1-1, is DTAVSQTPKYLVTQMGNDKSIKCEQNLGHDTMYWYKQDSKKFLKIMFSYNNKELIINETVPNRFSPKSPDKAHLNLHINSLELGDSAVYFCASSQEPGYTEAFFGQGTRLTVV.

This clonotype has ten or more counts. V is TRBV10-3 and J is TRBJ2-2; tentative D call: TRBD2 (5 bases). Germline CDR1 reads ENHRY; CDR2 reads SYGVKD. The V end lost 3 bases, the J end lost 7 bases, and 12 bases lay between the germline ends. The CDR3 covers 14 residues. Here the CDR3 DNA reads TGTGCCATCAGTGATACTAGTGGTGGCGGGGAGCTGTTTTTT. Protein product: CAISDTSGGGELFF.

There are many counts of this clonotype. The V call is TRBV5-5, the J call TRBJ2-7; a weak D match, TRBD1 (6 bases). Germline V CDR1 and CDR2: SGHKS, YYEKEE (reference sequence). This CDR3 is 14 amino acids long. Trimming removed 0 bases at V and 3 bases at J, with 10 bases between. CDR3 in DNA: TGTGCCAGCAGCTTGGTGGTAGGGGGCTACGAGCAGTACTTC. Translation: CASSLVVGGYEQYF. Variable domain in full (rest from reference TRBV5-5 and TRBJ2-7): DAGVTQSPTHLIKTRGQQVTLRCSPISGHKSVSWYQQVLGQGPQFIFQYYEKEERGRGNFPDRFSARQFPNYSSELNVNALLLGDSALYLCASSLVVGGYEQYFGPGTRLTVT.

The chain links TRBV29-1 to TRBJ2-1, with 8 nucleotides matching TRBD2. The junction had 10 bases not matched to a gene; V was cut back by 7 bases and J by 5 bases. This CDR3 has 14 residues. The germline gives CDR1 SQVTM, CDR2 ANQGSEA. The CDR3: CSARAGAQHNEQFF. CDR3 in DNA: TGCAGCGCTAGAGCGGGGGCCCAACACAATGAGCAGTTCTTC.

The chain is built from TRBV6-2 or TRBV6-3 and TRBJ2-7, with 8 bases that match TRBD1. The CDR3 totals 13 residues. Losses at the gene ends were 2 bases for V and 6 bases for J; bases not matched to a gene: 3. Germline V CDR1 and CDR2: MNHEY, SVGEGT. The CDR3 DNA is TGTGCCAGCAGTTACCCAGGGGGCGCCGAGCAGTACTTC. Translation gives CASSYPGGAEQYF.

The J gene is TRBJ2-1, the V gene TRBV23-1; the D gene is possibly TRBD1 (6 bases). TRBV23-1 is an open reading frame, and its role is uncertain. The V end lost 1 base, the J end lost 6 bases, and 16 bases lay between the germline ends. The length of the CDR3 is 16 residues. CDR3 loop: CASSQLRTELGNEQFF. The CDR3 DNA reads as TGCGCCAGCAGTCAATTAAGGACAGAGTTAGGCAATGAGCAGTTCTTC.

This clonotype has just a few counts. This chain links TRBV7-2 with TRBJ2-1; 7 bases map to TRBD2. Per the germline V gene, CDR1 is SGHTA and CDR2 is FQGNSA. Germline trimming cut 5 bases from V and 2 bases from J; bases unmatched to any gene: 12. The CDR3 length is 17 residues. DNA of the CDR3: TGTGCCAGCAGCGACCAGTTGGCGGGGACTACCTACAATGAGCAGTTCTTC. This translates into CASSDQLAGTTYNEQFF. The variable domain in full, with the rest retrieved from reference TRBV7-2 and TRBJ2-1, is GAGVSQSPSNKVTEKGKDVELRCDPISGHTALYWYRQSLGQGLEFLIYFQGNSAPDKSGLPSDRFSAERTGGSVSTLTIQRTQQEDSAVYLCASSDQLAGTTYNEQFFGPGTRLTVL.

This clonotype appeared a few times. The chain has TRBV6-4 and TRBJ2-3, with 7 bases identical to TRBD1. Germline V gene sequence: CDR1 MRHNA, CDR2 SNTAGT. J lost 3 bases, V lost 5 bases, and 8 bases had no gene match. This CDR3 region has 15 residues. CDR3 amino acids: CASSRRGGETDTQYF. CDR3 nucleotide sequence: TGTGCCAGCAGTAGGCGAGGGGGCGAAACAGATACGCAGTATTTT.

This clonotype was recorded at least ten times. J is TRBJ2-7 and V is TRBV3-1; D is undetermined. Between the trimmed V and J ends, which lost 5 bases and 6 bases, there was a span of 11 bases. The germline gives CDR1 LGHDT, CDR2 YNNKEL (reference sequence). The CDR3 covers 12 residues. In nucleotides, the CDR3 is TGTGCCAGCAGCGGGGATCAATTCGAGCAGTACTTC. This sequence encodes CASSGDQFEQYF.

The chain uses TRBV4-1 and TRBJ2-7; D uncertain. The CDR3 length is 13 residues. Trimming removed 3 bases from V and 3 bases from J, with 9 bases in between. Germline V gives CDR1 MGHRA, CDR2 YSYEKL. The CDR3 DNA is TGCGCCAGCAGCCATGCGGACGGCTACGAGCAGTACTTC. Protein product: CASSHADGYEQYF.

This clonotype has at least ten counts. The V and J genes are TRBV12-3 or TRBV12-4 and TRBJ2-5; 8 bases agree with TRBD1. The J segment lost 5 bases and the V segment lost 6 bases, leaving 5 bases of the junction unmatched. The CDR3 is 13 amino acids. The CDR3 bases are TGTGCCAGCAGAACAGGGGGACGGGAGACCCAGTACTTC. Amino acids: CASRTGGRETQYF.

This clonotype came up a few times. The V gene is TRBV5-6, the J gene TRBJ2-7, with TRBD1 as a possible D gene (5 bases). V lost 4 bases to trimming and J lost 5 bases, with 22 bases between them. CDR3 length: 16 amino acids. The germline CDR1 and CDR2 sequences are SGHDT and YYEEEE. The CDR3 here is CASSEQIQDFTHEQYF. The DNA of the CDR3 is TGTGCCAGCAGCGAACAGATACAGGATTTTACCCACGAGCAGTACTTC.

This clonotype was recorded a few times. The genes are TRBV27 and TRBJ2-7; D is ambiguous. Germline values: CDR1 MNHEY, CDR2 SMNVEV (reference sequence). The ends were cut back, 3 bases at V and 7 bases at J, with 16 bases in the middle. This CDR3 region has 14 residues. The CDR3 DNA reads TGTGCCAGCAGTTTCTACGGCTCCTCTGGAGAGCAGTACTTC. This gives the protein CASSFYGSSGEQYF.

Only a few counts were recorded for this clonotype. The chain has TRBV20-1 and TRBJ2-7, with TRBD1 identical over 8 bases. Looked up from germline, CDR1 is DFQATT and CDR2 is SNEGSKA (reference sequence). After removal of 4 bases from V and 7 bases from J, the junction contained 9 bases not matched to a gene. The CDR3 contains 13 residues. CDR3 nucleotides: TGCAGTGCTACCCGACAGGGGACGCGGGAGCAGTACTTC. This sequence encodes CSATRQGTREQYF.

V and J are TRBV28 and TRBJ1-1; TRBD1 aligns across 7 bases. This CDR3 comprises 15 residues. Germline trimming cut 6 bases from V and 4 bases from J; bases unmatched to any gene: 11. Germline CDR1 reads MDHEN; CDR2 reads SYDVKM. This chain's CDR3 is CASRPTTGLSTEAFF. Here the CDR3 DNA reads TGTGCCAGCAGACCGACGACAGGGCTGAGCACTGAAGCTTTCTTT.

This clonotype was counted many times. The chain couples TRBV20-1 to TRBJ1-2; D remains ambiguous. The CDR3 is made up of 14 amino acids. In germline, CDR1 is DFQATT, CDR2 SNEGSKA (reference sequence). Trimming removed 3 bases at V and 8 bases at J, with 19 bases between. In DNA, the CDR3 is TGCAGTGCTAGTTTTTGGGCTTCTAAGGCGGGCTACACCTTC. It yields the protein CSASFWASKAGYTF.